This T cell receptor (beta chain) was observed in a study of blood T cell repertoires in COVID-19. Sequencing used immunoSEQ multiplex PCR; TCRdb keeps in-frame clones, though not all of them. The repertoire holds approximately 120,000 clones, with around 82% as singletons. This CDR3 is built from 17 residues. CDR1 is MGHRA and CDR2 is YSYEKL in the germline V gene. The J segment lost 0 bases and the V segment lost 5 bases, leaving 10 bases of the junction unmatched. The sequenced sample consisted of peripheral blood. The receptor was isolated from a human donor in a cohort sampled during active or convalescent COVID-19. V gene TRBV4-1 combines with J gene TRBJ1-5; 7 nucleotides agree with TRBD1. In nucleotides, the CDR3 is TGCGCCAGCAGCTCGAGAGGGGGCCAACCTAGCAATCAGCCCCAGCATTTT. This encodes CASSSRGGQPSNQPQHF.